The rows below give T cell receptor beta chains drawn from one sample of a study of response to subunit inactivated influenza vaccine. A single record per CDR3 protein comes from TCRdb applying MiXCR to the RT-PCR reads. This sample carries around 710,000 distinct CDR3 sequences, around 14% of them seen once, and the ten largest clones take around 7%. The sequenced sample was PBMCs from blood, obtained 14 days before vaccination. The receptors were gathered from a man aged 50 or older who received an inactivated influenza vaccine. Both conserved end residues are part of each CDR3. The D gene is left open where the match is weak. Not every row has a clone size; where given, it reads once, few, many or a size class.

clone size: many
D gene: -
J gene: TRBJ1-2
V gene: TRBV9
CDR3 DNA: TGTGCCAGCAGCGTCGGGACTCCGGGCTATGGCTACACCTTC
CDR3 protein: CASSVGTPGYGYTF

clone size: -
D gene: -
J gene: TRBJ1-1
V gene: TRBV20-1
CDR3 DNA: TGCAGTGCTAGAGATCCAGGACCCAATGAAGCTTTCTTT
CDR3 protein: CSARDPGPNEAFF

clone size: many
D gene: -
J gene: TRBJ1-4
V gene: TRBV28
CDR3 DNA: TGTGCCAGCAGTTATGGGTGGTTTGGAAAACTGTTTTTT
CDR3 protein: CASSYGWFGKLFF

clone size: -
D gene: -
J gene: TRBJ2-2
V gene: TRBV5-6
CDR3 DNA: TGTGCCAGCAGCTTGGACCTCAGGGCGTACGCCGGGGAGCTGTTTTTT
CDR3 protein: CASSLDLRAYAGELFF

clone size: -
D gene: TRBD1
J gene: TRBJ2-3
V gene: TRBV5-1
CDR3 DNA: TGCGCCAGCAGCTCCGACAGGGTCAGTGATACGCAGTATTTT
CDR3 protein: CASSSDRVSDTQYF

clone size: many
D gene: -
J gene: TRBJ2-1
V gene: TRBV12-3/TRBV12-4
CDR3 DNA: TGTGCCAGCAGTTTAAGTACTAGCAGATACAATGAGCAGTTCTTC
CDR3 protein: CASSLSTSRYNEQFF

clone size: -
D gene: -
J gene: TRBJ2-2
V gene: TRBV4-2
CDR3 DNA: TGTGCCAGCAGCCAATTGGGTTTGGGGGAGCTGTTTTTT
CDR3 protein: CASSQLGLGELFF

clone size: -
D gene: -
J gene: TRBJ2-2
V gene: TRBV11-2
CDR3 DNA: TGTGCCAGCAGCACAAAAAACGGCCGCGGGGAGCTGTTTTTT
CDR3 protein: CASSTKNGRGELFF

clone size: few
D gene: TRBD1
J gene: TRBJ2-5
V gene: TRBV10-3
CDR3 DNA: TGTGCCAGCAGTGAGTGGACAGGGCCTACCAATGGAGAGACCCAGTACTTC
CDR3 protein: CASSEWTGPTNGETQYF

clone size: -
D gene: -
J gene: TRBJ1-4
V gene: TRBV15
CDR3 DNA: TGTGCCACCAGCAGAGATCTAGAAAAACTGTTTTTT
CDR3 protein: CATSRDLEKLFF

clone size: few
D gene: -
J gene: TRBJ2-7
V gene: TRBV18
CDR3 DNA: TGTGCCAGCTCACCAAAGATAGAGGGGTTCGAGCAGTACTTC
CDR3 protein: CASSPKIEGFEQYF

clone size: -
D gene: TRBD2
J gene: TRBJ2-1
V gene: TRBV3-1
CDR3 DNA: TGTGCCAGCAGCCCGGGACTAGCGGGGGGTTTCGGTACTGACAATGAGCAGTTCTTC
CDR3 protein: CASSPGLAGGFGTDNEQFF